What follows are 14 T cell receptor beta chains derived from one specimen sequenced in a study of T cell repertoires in cytomegalovirus infection. TCRdb reprocessed the reads via MiXCR and lists one record per CDR3 protein. Here the sample spans over 200,000 distinct CDR3 sequences, roughly 15% being singletons. The sequenced sample was PBMCs. These TCRs come from a human donor in good health (CMV status not recorded). Some clones in this sample may be carry-over from other donors' samples.

This chain uses TRBV7-2 with TRBJ2-1, with 11 bases lining up with TRBD2. V was pared by 5 bases and J by 5 bases, with 2 bases of the junction left unmatched. CDR1 and CDR2 from the germline V gene are SGHTA and FQGNSA. CDR3 length: 14 amino acids. The CDR3 here is CASSQTSGDNEQFF. As DNA, the CDR3 is TGTGCCAGCAGCCAGACTAGCGGGGACAATGAGCAGTTCTTC.

In this sample, this clonotype turned up many times. The J gene is TRBJ2-5, the V gene TRBV7-2; possible D gene TRBD1, 7 bases. Germline V CDR1 and CDR2: SGHTA, FQGNSA. V lost 5 bases to trimming and J lost 9 bases, with 16 bases between them. The CDR3 has 13 amino acids. CDR3 sequence reads: CASSLPGGRPQYF. As DNA, the CDR3 is TGTGCCAGCAGCCTACCAGGGGGGCGGCCCCAGTACTTC.

At least ten counts were recorded for this clonotype. The chain employs TRBV7-2 and TRBJ1-1; 9 nucleotides agree with TRBD1. The V gene's germline CDR1 is SGHTA and CDR2 FQGNSA. V shed 1 base, J shed 2 bases, and the junction held 2 bases outside the gene matches. This CDR3 is built from 15 residues. CDR3 loop: CASSLDRGPNTEAFF. The CDR3 region has the DNA TGTGCCAGCAGCTTAGACAGGGGGCCTAACACTGAAGCTTTCTTT.

There are many counts of this clonotype. V and J are TRBV7-3 and TRBJ2-3; 9 bases agree with TRBD2. This CDR3 is built from 15 residues. CDR1 is SGHTA, CDR2 FQGTGA, per germline. V dropped 7 bases and J dropped 1; count of bases not matched to a gene: 6. The CDR3 is CASTYSGSGTDTQYF. CDR3 in DNA: TGTGCCAGCACCTATAGCGGGAGTGGCACAGATACGCAGTATTTT.

This clonotype was seen many times. This chain joins TRBV28 and TRBJ1-3; perhaps TRBD1 as D (6 bases). The ends were cut back, 4 bases at V and 3 bases at J, with 16 bases in the middle. The CDR3 loop spans 16 amino acids. CDR1 and CDR2 from the germline V gene are MDHEN and SYDVKM. The CDR3 loop reads CASSSSGAGSGNTIYF. The CDR3 nucleotides are TGTGCCAGCAGTTCCTCGGGGGCAGGGAGTGGAAACACCATATATTTT.

This clonotype was picked up many times. The genes are TRBV4-2 and TRBJ1-1; weak D call: TRBD1 (6 bases). The V end was cut by 0 bases, the J end by 5 bases, with 13 bases between. The CDR3 has 15 amino acids. Looked up from germline, CDR1 is LGHNA and CDR2 is YNFKEQ. CDR3 amino acids: CASSQEQGVGTEAFF. CDR3 sequence (DNA): TGTGCCAGCAGCCAAGAACAGGGAGTTGGGACTGAAGCTTTCTTT.

For this clonotype: At one boundary the junction diverges from the germline segment, which might be a read error. This rearrangement joins TRBV6-2 or TRBV6-3 to TRBJ1-2; 7 nucleotides align to TRBD1. CDR1 and CDR2 (germline): MNHEY, SVGEGT. The CDR3 contains 15 residues. As DNA, the CDR3 is TGTGCCAGCAGTTACGGGCAGGGGGATTACTATGGCTGCACCTTC. Encoded protein: CASSYGQGDYYGCTF.

This clonotype was detected ten times or more. V usage is TRBV7-2 and J usage is TRBJ1-5, with a tentative D call TRBD1 (5 bases). Trimming pared 1 base from V and 2 bases from J, leaving 9 bases between. The CDR3 is 15 amino acids. Germline V gives CDR1 SGHTA, CDR2 FQGNSA. CDR3 in amino acids: CASSLEWGGNQPQHF. CDR3 bases: TGTGCCAGCAGCTTAGAGTGGGGGGGCAATCAGCCCCAGCATTTT.

There are a few counts of this clonotype. This rearrangement joins TRBV28 to TRBJ1-3, with D unresolved. The CDR3 spans 16 residues. V lost 6 bases, J lost 3 bases, and 18 bases lay in between. CDR1 is MDHEN and CDR2 is SYDVKM in the germline V gene. CDR3 loop: CASSAQHRRLGNTIYF. DNA for the CDR3: TGTGCCAGCAGCGCCCAACACCGACGCCTTGGAAACACCATATATTTT. Drawing the rest from reference TRBV28 and TRBJ1-3, the complete variable domain is DVKVTQSSRYLVKRTGEKVFLECVQDMDHENMFWYRQDPGLGLRLIYFSYDVKMKEKGDIPEGYSVSREKKERFSLILESASTNQTSMYLCASSAQHRRLGNTIYFGEGSWLTVV.

The V gene is TRBV20-1, the J gene TRBJ1-3, with 8 bases lining up with TRBD1. The CDR3 is 13 residues long. In germline, CDR1 is DFQATT, CDR2 SNEGSKA (reference sequence). Trimming removed 7 bases from V and 2 bases from J; junction bases left unmatched: 4. DNA of the CDR3: TGCAGTGTCCCGGACAGGGCTGGAAACACCATATATTTT. Amino acid sequence: CSVPDRAGNTIYF.

This clonotype showed up many times. This chain links TRBV25-1 with TRBJ1-4; D uncertain. Germline V gene data show CDR1 as MGHDK and CDR2 as SYGVNS. Trimming took off 4 bases at V and 6 bases at J, with 6 bases between the two ends. The CDR3 length is 12 residues. CDR3 sequence: CASSGEDEKLFF. In DNA form, the CDR3 reads TGTGCCAGCAGTGGTGAGGATGAAAAACTGTTTTTT. Supplemented by reference TRBV25-1 and TRBJ1-4, the full variable domain reads EADIYQTPRYLVIGTGKKITLECSQTMGHDKMYWYQQDPGMELHLIHYSYGVNSTEKGDLSSESTVSRIRTEHFPLTLESARPSHTSQYLCASSGEDEKLFFGSGTQLSVL.

This clonotype was seen at least ten times. The chain employs TRBV5-4 and TRBJ2-7, with 10 nucleotides matching TRBD2. The CDR3 covers 14 residues. The trim removed 2 bases at V and 6 bases at J, leaving 5 bases unmatched. Germline V CDR1 and CDR2: SGHNT, YYREEE (reference sequence). CDR3 coding DNA: TGTGCCAGCAGCTTAGCTAGCGGGAGAGTCGAGCAGTACTTC. Translated: CASSLASGRVEQYF.

This clonotype occurred a few times. V gene TRBV10-3 combines with J gene TRBJ1-5, with D tentatively TRBD1 (6 bases). Trimming took 4 bases from V and 7 from J, leaving 17 bases between them. The CDR3 is made up of 15 amino acids. Per the germline V gene, CDR1 is ENHRY and CDR2 is SYGVKD. The CDR3 region is CAISGDGGGQQPQHF. The CDR3 DNA follows: TGTGCCATCAGTGGTGATGGAGGGGGGCAACAGCCCCAGCATTTT.

This clonotype was seen a handful of times. The V gene is TRBV20-1, the J gene TRBJ1-5, with 7 positions matching TRBD1. Per the germline V gene, CDR1 is DFQATT and CDR2 is SNEGSKA (reference sequence). V shed 6 bases, J shed 1 base, and the junction held 6 bases outside the gene matches. CDR3 length: 14 residues. CDR3 sequence: CSASGGSSNQPQHF. The CDR3 nucleotides are TGCAGTGCCTCAGGGGGGAGCAGCAATCAGCCCCAGCATTTT.